This T cell receptor (beta chain) comes out of a study of control samples from healthy donors and cancer patients. Sequenced by immunoSEQ multiplex PCR; TCRdb stores in-frame clones only, minus some. In the table there are 150,000 to 200,000 clones, about 87% of which are singletons. V lost 5 bases to trimming and J lost 9 bases; unmatched junction nucleotides: 10. The CDR3 contains 13 residues. From germline, CDR1 is LGHDT and CDR2 YNNKEL (reference sequence). V gene TRBV3-1 (or the pseudogene TRBV3-2) combines with J gene TRBJ2-7; 7 bases are shared with TRBD2. The TCR sequence derives from a man aged 25 to 40 in good health. The sample comprised blood. DNA for the CDR3: TGTGCCAGCAGCTCCCGGGGAGGGATGGTGCAGTACTTC. Amino acid sequence: CASSSRGGMVQYF.